The 13 T cell receptor beta chains in this list originate from one sample, sequenced in a study of blood T cell repertoires in COVID-19. Assay: immunoSEQ multiplex PCR; the TCRdb copy retains only in-frame clones and omits some. The table records 100,000 to 150,000 clones, approximately 88% of them present only once. Sequencing was carried out using peripheral blood. The receptors were gathered from a woman older than 75 with acute or convalescent COVID-19.

The V and J genes are TRBV6-2 or TRBV6-3 and TRBJ2-2; 10 bases line up with TRBD1. Germline V CDR1 and CDR2: MNHEY, SVGEGT. The CDR3 sequence is 16 residues long. The trim removed 4 bases at V and 0 bases at J, leaving 2 bases unmatched. The CDR3 coding sequence is TGTGCCAGCAGTTCCGGGACAGGGGCGAACACCGGGGAGCTGTTTTTT. Its translation: CASSSGTGANTGELFF.

This clone was seen just once. The chain has TRBV5-5 and TRBJ2-3; D ambiguous. This CDR3 has 12 residues. CDR1 and CDR2 from the germline V gene are SGHKS and YYEKEE (reference sequence). Trimming pared 2 bases from V and 5 bases from J, leaving 6 bases between. In DNA form, the CDR3 reads TGTGCCAGCAGCTTCTCGGGAGATACGCAGTATTTT. Translation gives CASSFSGDTQYF.

The CDR3: CASSQGWTDFTGELFF. The CDR3 DNA reads as TGCGCCAGCAGCCAAGGTTGGACAGATTTTACCGGGGAGCTGTTTTTT. This chain connects TRBV4-3 to TRBJ2-2, with D possibly matching TRBD1 (6 bases). The CDR3 has 16 residues. The V end lost 1 base, the J end lost 5 bases, and 14 bases lay between the germline ends. Germline CDR1 is LGHNA and CDR2 is YSLEER.

This chain uses TRBV5-1 with TRBJ2-7, with 8 positions matching TRBD1. With V trimmed by 4 bases and J by 6 bases, 18 bases remained unmatched. CDR3 length equals 17 residues. Germline V gene sequence: CDR1 SGHRS, CDR2 YFSETQ. The CDR3 loop is CASSQKLPGQALVEQYF. In DNA, the CDR3 is TGCGCCAGCAGCCAAAAACTACCGGGACAGGCCCTAGTCGAGCAGTACTTC.

This clone was counted only a few times. V is TRBV7-2 and J is TRBJ2-7, with 8 nucleotides matching TRBD2. The CDR3 totals 16 residues. In germline, CDR1 is SGHTA, CDR2 FQGNSA. The V segment lost 5 bases and the J segment 2 bases; nucleotides outside the gene matches: 11. The CDR3 sequence: CASSTPPGLGPYEQYF. The CDR3 bases are TGTGCCAGCAGCACCCCTCCGGGACTAGGACCCTACGAGCAGTACTTC.

The chain links TRBV5-4 to TRBJ1-3; D gene uncertain. Between the trimmed V and J ends, which lost 0 bases and 4 bases, there was a span of 5 bases. Germline assignment: CDR1 SGHNT and CDR2 YYREEE (reference sequence). CDR3 size: 13 residues. The CDR3 loop is CASSLGLGNTIYF. For the CDR3, the DNA is TGTGCCAGCAGCTTGGGGCTCGGAAACACCATATATTTT.

CDR3 coding DNA: TGCGCCAGCAGCCAAGATCTTGCGGGGCCCGGGGCCGGGGAGCTGTTTTTT. It yields the protein CASSQDLAGPGAGELFF. This rearrangement joins TRBV4-3 to TRBJ2-2; D is perhaps TRBD2 (6 bases). V lost 0 bases to trimming and J lost 6 bases, with 17 bases between them. In germline, CDR1 is LGHNA, CDR2 YSLEER. The CDR3 has 17 residues.

This clone was seen a few times. The V call is TRBV3-1 (or the pseudogene TRBV3-2), the J call TRBJ1-3; unclear D gene. In germline, CDR1 is LGHDT, CDR2 YNNKEL (reference sequence). CDR3 length: 17 residues. The V end was cut by 1 base, the J end by 1 base, with 14 bases between. The CDR3 DNA sequence: TGTGCCAGCAGCCAAGCCCCCTGGGAGGGTTCTGGAAACACCATATATTTT. As protein: CASSQAPWEGSGNTIYF.

DNA for the CDR3: TGTGCCAGCAGCTTAGGGGGGCAGGGATGGCCCCAGCATTTT. The encoded protein is CASSLGGQGWPQHF. The chain combines TRBV7-9 with TRBJ1-5; D may be TRBD1 (6 bases). CDR3 length: 14 residues. The V gene lost 1 base and the J gene lost 9 bases, with 13 bases spanning the gap. Germline assignment: CDR1 SEHNR and CDR2 FQNEAQ (reference sequence).

The chain has TRBV27 and TRBJ1-5; 9 bases are a match to TRBD1. The CDR3 is 14 residues long. The V and J ends lost 5 bases and 2 bases, in that order; junction bases with no gene match: 1. Germline loops: CDR1 MNHEY, CDR2 SMNVEV (reference sequence). CDR3 DNA: TGTGCCAGCAGTCGGGACAGGGGCAATCAGCCCCAGCATTTT. Its protein is CASSRDRGNQPQHF.

The V gene is TRBV6-2 or TRBV6-3, the J gene TRBJ2-1, with D perhaps TRBD2 (6 bases). Germline CDR1 and CDR2: MNHEY and SVGEGT. Trimming left V 5 bases short and J 10 bases short, with 9 bases between. This CDR3 is built from 11 residues. The CDR3 is CASSQGGEQFF. In DNA, the CDR3 is TGTGCCAGCAGTCAAGGAGGGGAGCAGTTCTTC.

The CDR3 is CASSLIGGWNTGELFF. The CDR3 nucleotides read TGTGCCAGCAGTTTGATCGGGGGATGGAACACCGGGGAGCTGTTTTTT. The rearrangement links TRBV6-5 to TRBJ2-2, with TRBD2 as a possible D gene (6 bases). Germline V lookup: CDR1 MNHEY, CDR2 SVGAGI. This CDR3 region has 16 residues. The ends were cut back, 4 bases at V and 1 base at J, with 13 bases in the middle.

The chain combines TRBV5-1 with TRBJ2-7, with D perhaps TRBD2 (5 bases). The CDR3 spans 14 residues. V lost 2 bases and J lost 2, with 11 bases in between. Germline V gene lookup returns CDR1 SGHRS and CDR2 YFSETQ. The CDR3 bases are TGCGCCAGCAGCTTTCAAAGGGAGACCTACGAGCAGTACTTC. Protein: CASSFQRETYEQYF.